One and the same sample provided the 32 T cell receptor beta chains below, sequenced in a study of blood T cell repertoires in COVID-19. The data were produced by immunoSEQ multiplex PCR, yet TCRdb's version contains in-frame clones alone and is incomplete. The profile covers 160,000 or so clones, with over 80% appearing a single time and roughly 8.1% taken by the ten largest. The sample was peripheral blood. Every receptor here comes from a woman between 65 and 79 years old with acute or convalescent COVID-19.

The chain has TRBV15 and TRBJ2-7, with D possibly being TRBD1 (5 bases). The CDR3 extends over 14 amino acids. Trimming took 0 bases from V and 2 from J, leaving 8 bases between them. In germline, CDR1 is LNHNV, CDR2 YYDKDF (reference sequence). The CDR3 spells CATSRDQGPYEQYF. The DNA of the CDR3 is TGTGCCACCAGCAGAGATCAGGGTCCCTACGAGCAGTACTTC.

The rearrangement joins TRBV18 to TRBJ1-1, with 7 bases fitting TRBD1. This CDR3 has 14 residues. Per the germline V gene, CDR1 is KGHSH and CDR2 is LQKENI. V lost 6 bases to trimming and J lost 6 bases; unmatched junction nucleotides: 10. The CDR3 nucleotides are TGTGCCAGCTCCACATCTAGGGGGCCGGCTGAAGCTTTCTTT. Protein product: CASSTSRGPAEAFF.

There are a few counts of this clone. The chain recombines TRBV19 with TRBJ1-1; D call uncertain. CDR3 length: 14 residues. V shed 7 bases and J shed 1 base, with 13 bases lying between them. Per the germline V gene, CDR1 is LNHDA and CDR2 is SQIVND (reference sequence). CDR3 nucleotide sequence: TGTGCCAGTACCACGGACTCGGGGAACACTGAAGCTTTCTTT. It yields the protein CASTTDSGNTEAFF.

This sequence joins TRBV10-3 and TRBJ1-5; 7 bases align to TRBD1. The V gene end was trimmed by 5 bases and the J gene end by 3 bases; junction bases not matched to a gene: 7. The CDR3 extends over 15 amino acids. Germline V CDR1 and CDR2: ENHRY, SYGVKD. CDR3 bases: TGTGCCATCAGTCGCCGGGACAGCCTCAATCAGCCCCAGCATTTT. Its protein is CAISRRDSLNQPQHF.

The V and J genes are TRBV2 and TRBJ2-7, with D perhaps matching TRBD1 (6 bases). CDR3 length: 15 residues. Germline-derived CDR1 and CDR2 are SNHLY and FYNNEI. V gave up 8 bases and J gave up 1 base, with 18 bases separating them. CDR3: CASAPVAGVSYEQYF. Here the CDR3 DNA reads TGTGCCAGCGCCCCGGTGGCAGGGGTTTCCTACGAGCAGTACTTC. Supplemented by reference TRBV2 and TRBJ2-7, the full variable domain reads EPEVTQTPSHQVTQMGQEVILRCVPISNHLYFYWYRQILGQKVEFLVSFYNNEISEKSEIFDDQFSVERPDGSNFTLKIRSTKLEDSAMYFCASAPVAGVSYEQYFGPGTRLTVT.

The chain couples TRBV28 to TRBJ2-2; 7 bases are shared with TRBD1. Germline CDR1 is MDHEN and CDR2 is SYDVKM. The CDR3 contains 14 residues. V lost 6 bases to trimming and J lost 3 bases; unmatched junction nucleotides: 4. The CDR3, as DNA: TGTGCCAGCAGAGATGGGACAGACACCGGGGAGCTGTTTTTT. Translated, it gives CASRDGTDTGELFF.

CDR3 amino acids: CASTSQSGDQETQYF. The CDR3 nucleotides read TGTGCCAGCACCTCTCAGAGCGGGGACCAAGAGACCCAGTACTTC. This sequence joins TRBV11-2 and TRBJ2-5; 7 bases are a match to TRBD2. Germline lookup yields CDR1 SGHAT and CDR2 FQNNGV. The V segment lost 7 bases and the J segment 0 bases; nucleotides outside the gene matches: 8. CDR3 length equals 15 residues.

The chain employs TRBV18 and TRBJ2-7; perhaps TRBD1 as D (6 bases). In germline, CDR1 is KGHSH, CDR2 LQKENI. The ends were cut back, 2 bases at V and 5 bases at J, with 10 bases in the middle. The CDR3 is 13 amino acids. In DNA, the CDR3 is TGTGCCAGCTCACCAGACAGGTTCAACGAGCAGTACTTC. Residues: CASSPDRFNEQYF.

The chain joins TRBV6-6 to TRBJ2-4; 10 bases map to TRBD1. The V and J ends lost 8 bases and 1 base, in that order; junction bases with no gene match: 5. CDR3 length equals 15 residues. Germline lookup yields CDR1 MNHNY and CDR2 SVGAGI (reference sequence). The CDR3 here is CASQSGQGAKNIQYF. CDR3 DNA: TGTGCCAGCCAATCGGGACAGGGGGCCAAAAACATTCAGTACTTC.

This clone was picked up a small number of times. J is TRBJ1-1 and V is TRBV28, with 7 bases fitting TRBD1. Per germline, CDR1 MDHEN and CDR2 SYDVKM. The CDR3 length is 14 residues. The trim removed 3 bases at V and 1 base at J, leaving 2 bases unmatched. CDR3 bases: TGTGCCAGCAGTTTCCCAGGGGGGAACACTGAAGCTTTCTTT. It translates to CASSFPGGNTEAFF.

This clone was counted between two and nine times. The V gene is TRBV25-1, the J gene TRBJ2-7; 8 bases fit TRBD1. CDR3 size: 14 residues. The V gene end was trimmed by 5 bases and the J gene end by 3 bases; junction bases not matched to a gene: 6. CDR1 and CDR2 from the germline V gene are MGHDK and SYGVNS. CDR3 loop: CASSSRTGIYEQYF. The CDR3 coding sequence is TGTGCCAGCAGTTCTCGGACAGGGATCTACGAGCAGTACTTC.

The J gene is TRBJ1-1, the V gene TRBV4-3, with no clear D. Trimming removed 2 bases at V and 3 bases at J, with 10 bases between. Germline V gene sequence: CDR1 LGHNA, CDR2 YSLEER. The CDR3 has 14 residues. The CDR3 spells CASSQRMRDTEAFF. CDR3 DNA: TGCGCCAGCAGCCAACGAATGAGGGACACTGAAGCTTTCTTT.

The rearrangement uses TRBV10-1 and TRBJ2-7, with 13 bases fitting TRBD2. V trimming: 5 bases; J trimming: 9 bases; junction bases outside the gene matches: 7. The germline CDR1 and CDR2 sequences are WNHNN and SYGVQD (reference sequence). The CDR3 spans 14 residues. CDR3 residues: CASSQGLAGTRQYF. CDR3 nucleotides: TGCGCCAGCAGTCAGGGACTAGCGGGAACGCGGCAGTACTTC.

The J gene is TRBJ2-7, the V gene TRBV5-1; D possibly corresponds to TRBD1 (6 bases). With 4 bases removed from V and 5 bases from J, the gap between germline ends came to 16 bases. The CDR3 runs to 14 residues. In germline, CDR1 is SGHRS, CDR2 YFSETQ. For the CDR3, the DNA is TGCGCCAGCAGCCCAGGACAGATGGGGAACGAGCAGTACTTC. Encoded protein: CASSPGQMGNEQYF. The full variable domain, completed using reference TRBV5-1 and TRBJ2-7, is KAGVTQTPRYLIKTRGQQVTLSCSPISGHRSVSWYQQTPGQGLQFLFEYFSETQRNKGNFPGRFSGRQFSNSRSEMNVSTLELGDSALYLCASSPGQMGNEQYFGPGTRLTVT.

CDR3 in amino acids: CASSLAGGPHGDTQYF. The CDR3 nucleotides read TGCGCCAGCAGCTTAGCGGGGGGACCCCACGGAGATACGCAGTATTTT. The rearrangement links TRBV5-1 to TRBJ2-3; 9 bases map to TRBD2. Germline CDR1 SGHRS, CDR2 YFSETQ. Trimming at V came to 2 bases and at J to 5 bases, leaving 9 bases not matched to a gene. This CDR3 is built from 16 residues.

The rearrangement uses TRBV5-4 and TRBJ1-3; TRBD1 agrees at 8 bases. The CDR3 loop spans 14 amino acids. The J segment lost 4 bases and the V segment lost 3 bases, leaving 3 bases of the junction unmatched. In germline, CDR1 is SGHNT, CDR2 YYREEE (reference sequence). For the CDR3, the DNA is TGTGCCAGCAGCTCAACAGGGGGAGGAAACACCATATATTTT. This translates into CASSSTGGGNTIYF.

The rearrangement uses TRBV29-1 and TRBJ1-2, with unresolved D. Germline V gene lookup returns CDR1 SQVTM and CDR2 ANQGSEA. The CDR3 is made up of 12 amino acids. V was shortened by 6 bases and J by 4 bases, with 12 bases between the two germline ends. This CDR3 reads CSVVLTGYGYTF. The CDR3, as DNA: TGCAGCGTAGTACTGACGGGCTATGGCTACACCTTC. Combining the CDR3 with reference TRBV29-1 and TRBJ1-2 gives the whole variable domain SAVISQKPSRDICQRGTSLTIQCQVDSQVTMMFWYRQQPGQSLTLIATANQGSEATYESGFVIDKFPISRPNLTFSTLTVSNMSPEDSSIYLCSVVLTGYGYTFGSGTRLTVV.

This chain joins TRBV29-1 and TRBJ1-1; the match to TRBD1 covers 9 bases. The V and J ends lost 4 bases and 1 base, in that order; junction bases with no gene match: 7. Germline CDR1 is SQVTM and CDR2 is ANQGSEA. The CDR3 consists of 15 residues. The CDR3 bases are TGCAGCGTTGGGGGGACAGGGATGTCGAACACTGAAGCTTTCTTT. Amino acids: CSVGGTGMSNTEAFF.

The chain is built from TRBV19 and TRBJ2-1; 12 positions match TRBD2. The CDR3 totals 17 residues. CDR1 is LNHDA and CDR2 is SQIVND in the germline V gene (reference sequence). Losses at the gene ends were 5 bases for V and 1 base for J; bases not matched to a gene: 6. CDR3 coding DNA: TGTGCCAGTAGTCTCCAGACTAGCGGGGGTTCCTACAATGAGCAGTTCTTC. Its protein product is CASSLQTSGGSYNEQFF.

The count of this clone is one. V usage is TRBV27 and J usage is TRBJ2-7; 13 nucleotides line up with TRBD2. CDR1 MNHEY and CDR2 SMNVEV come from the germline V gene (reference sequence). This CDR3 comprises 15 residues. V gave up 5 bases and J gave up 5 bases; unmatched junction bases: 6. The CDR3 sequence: CASSHGLAGADEQYF. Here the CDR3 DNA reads TGTGCCAGCAGTCACGGACTAGCGGGAGCGGACGAGCAGTACTTC.

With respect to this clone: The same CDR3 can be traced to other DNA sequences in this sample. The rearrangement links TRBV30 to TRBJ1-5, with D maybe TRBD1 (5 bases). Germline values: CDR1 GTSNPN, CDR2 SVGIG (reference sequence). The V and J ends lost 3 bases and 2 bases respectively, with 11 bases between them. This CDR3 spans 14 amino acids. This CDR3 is CAWSPGLGNQPQHF. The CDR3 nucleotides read TGTGCCTGGAGCCCAGGGTTGGGCAATCAGCCCCAGCATTTT.

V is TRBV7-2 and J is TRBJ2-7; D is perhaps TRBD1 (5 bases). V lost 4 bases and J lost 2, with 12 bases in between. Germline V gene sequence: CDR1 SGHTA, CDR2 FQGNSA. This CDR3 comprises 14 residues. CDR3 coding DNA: TGTGCCAGCAGCTGGGGCAGGTCGACCTACGAGCAGTACTTC. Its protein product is CASSWGRSTYEQYF.

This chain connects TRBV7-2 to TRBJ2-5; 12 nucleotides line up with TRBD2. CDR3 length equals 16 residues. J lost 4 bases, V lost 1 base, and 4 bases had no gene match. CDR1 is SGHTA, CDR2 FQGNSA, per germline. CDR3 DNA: TGTGCCAGCAGCTTAGAGAGACTAGCGGGGGCAGAGACCCAGTACTTC. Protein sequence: CASSLERLAGAETQYF.

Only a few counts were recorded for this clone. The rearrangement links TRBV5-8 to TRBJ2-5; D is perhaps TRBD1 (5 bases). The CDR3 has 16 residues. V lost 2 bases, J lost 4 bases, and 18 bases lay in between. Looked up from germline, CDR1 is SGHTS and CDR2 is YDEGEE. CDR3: CASSFPSYYQGETQYF. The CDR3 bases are TGTGCCAGCAGCTTTCCCTCTTATTACCAGGGAGAGACCCAGTACTTC. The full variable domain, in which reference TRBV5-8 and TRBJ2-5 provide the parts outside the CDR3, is EAGVTQSPTHLIKTRGQQATLRCSPISGHTSVYWYQQALGLGLQFLLWYDEGEERNRGNFPPRFSGRQFPNYSSELNVNALELEDSALYLCASSFPSYYQGETQYFGPGTRLLVL.

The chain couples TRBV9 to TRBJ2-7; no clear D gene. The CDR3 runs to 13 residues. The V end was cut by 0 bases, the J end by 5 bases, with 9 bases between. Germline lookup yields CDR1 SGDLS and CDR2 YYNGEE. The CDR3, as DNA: TGTGCCAGCAGCGTAGGTGCTACCCACGAGCAGTACTTC. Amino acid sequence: CASSVGATHEQYF.

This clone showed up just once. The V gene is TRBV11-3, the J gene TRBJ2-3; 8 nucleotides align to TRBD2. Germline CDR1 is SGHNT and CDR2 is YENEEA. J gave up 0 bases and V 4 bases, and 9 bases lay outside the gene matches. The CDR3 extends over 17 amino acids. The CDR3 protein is CASSSGGAPSSTDTQYF. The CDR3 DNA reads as TGTGCCAGCAGCTCCGGGGGGGCCCCCTCAAGCACAGATACGCAGTATTTT.

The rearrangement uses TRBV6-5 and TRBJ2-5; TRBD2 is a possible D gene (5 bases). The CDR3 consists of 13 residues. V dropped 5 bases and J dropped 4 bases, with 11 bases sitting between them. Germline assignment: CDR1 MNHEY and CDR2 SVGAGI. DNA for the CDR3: TGTGCCAGCAGTAGGTGGGAGAGAGAGACCCAGTACTTC. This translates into CASSRWERETQYF.

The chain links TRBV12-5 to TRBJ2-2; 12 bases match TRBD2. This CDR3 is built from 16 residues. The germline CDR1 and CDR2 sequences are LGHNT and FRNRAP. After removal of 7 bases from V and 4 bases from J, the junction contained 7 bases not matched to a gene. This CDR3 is CASAQGLAGSTGELFF. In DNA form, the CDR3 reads TGTGCTAGTGCCCAAGGACTAGCGGGATCCACCGGGGAGCTGTTTTTT.

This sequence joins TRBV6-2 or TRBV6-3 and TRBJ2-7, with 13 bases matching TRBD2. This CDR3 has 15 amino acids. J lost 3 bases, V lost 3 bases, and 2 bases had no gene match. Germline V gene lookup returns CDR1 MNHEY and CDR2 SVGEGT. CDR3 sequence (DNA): TGTGCCAGCAGTTATCGGACTAGCGGGGGCTACGAGCAGTACTTC. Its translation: CASSYRTSGGYEQYF.

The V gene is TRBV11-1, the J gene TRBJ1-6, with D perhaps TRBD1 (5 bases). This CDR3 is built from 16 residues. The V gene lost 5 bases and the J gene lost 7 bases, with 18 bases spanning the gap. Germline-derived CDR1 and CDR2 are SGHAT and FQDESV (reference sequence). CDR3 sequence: CASSRWGRAENSPLHF. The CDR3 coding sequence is TGTGCCAGCAGCCGATGGGGCAGGGCCGAGAATTCACCCCTCCACTTT. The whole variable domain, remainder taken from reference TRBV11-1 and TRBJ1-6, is EAEVAQSPRYKITEKSQAVAFWCDPISGHATLYWYRQILGQGPELLVQFQDESVVDDSQLPKDRFSAERLKGVDSTLKIQPAELGDSAMYLCASSRWGRAENSPLHFGNGTRLTVT.

The CDR3 spells CASSPRQGTYEQYF. CDR3 coding DNA: TGTGCCAGCAGTCCTAGACAGGGGACGTACGAGCAGTACTTC. V gene TRBV14 combines with J gene TRBJ2-7, with 8 bases identical to TRBD1. V gave up 6 bases and J gave up 4 bases; unmatched junction bases: 8. The CDR3 contains 14 residues. Germline V gene data show CDR1 as SGHDN and CDR2 as FVKESK.

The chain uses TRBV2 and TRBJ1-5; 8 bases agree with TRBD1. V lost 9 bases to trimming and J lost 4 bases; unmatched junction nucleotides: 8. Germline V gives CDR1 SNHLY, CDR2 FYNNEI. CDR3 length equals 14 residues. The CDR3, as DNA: TGTGCCAGTGAACGACAGGGGTTGAATCAGCCCCAGCATTTT. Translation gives CASERQGLNQPQHF.